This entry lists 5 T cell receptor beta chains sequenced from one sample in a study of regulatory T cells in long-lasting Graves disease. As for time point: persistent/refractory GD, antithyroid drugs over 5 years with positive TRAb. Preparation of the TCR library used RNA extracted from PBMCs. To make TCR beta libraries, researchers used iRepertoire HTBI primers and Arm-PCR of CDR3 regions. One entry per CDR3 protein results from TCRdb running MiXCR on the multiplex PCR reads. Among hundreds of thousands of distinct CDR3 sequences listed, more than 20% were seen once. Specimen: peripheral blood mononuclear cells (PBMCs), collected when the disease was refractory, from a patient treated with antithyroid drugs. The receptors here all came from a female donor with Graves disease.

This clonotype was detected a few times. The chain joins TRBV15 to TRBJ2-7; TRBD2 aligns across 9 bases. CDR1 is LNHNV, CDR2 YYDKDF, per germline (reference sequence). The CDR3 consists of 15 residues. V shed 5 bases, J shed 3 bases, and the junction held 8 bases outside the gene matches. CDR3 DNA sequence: TGTGCCACCAGCGGCCAAGCGGGAGGTTTCTACGAGCAGTACTTC. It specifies CATSGQAGGFYEQYF.

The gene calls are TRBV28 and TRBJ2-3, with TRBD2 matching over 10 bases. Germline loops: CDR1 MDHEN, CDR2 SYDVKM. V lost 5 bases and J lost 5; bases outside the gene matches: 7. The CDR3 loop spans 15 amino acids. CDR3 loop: CASSPGTSVQDTQYF. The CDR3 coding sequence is TGTGCCAGCAGTCCGGGGACTAGCGTACAAGATACGCAGTATTTT.

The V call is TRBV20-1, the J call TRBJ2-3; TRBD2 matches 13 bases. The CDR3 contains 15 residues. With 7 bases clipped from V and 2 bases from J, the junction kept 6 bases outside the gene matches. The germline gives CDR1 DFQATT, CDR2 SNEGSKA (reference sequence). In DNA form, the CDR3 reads TGCAGTGTTAAAGGGACTAGCGGGGACACAGATACGCAGTATTTT. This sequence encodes CSVKGTSGDTDTQYF.

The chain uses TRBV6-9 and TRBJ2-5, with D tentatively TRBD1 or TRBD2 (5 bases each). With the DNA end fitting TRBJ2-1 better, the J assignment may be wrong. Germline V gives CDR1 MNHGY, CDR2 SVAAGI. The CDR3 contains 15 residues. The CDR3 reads CASSYTGPSRGEQFF. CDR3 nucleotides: TGTGCCAGCAGTTATACCGGGCCATCGAGGGGAGAGCAGTTCTTC.

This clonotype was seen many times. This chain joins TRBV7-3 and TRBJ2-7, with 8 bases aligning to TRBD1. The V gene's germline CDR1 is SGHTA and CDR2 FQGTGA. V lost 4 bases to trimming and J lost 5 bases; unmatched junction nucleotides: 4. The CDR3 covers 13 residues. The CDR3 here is CASSSDRGHEQYF. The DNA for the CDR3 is TGTGCCAGCAGCTCCGACAGGGGCCACGAGCAGTACTTC. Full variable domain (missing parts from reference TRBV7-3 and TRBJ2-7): GAGVSQTPSNKVTEKGKYVELRCDPISGHTALYWYRQSLGQGPEFLIYFQGTGAADDSGLPNDRFFAVRPEGSVSTLKIQRTERGDSAVYLCASSSDRGHEQYFGPGTRLTVT.